These T cell receptor beta chains were read from a single sample in a study of cytomegalovirus exposure and HLA in healthy donors. Some clones are missing from TCRdb's copy, which holds only in-frame ones; the method was immunoSEQ multiplex PCR. The sample holds 80,000 to 95,000 clones, about nine tenths seen once. The sequenced material came from PBMCs. The source of these receptors is a man under 40 in good health and CMV-seropositive. Each CDR3 is given with its conserved first and last residue.

v_call,cdr3_aa
TRBV10-3,CAISDPGDSVAEQYF
TRBV9,CASSVAPGQGNIYEQYF
TRBV7-6,CASTEQAGGYEQYF
TRBV5-6,CASSTTGTLGVAFF
TRBV10-2,CASSVKDRGAFF
TRBV5-4,CASSSKREVSSYEQYF
TRBV6-5,CASRSGGSNQPQHF
TRBV18,CASSPNRYSYEQYF
TRBV15,CATSRDRFGFRGYQTQYF
TRBV7-3,CASSLLGTSGTNEQFF
TRBV29-1,CSVQDSRYEQYF
TRBV7-2,CASSLWGRQKPYEQYF
TRBV29-1,CSVDGQGTTETQYF
TRBV15,CATTRDRGNSGNTIYF
TRBV27,CASSHFYAGGSDTQYF
TRBV6-6,CASRERSVGVNTEAFF
TRBV5-1,CASSLKGGTGYTDTQYF
TRBV15,CATSRQAGQETQYF
TRBV28,CATRGGLNYGYTF
TRBV7-3,CASSSGGQFTDTQYF
TRBV2,CASSVYQETQYF
TRBV6-1,CASSVHLAGGLNEQFF
TRBV27,CASSPLAGTKSSYNEQFF
TRBV28,CASSSGPMETQYF
TRBV29-1,CSVEVPGQGLHSGANVLTF
TRBV2,CASSRWTGVVNGYTF
TRBV5-1,CASSLVSGQMFGNEQFF
TRBV6-1,CASRSGRALAGELFF
TRBV27,CASSRDRATNEKLFF
TRBV6-6,CASQRGGYQETQYF
TRBV18,CASSPGTSDTGELFF
TRBV10-1,CASNQAGTDTQYF
TRBV6-1,CASSRDISNQPQHF
TRBV9,CASSPRDWSYEQYF
TRBV9,CASSVSGSEYETQYF
TRBV5-1,CASSGGQMNTEAFF
TRBV28,CASSLGTSGSTYEQYF
TRBV6-1,CASSGGRRGYEKLFF
TRBV4-1,CASSAFTGEQPQHF
TRBV19,CASHRGTAFTNTGELFF
TRBV14,CASSQARSRWYF
TRBV7-9,CASSPQRGQSDSGELFF
TRBV6-1,CASSELGGSTDTQYF
TRBV28,CASSLGAGGTPYEQYF
TRBV27,CASSLGLGPGEQYF
TRBV6-1,CASSLSQGREKLFF
TRBV9,CASSPRPSAWARIILSGANVLTF
TRBV27,CASSLRGPTYEQYF
TRBV19,CASSSTTGLEAFF
TRBV6-5,CASSYSRVADTQYF
TRBV5-7,CGSANSSYNEQFF